This T cell receptor (beta chain) stems from a study of response to subunit inactivated influenza vaccine. TCRdb re-derived calls from the RT-PCR reads in MiXCR, one entry per CDR3 protein. Of about 650,000 distinct CDR3 sequences in the sample, 14% were seen once. From germline, CDR1 is SEHNR and CDR2 FQNEAQ (reference sequence). The CDR3 has 15 amino acids. Trimming took off 2 bases at V and 7 bases at J, with 17 bases between the two ends. Study-wide points: The authors offered the suggestion that each seasonal influenza vaccination recruits few new T cells.

This clonotype was observed a few times. The antigen is unknown. This clonotype originated in a man over 45 who received an inactivated influenza vaccine. The sequences come from PBMCs from blood, collected 14 to 15 days before vaccination. The J gene is TRBJ1-1, the V gene TRBV7-9; D is unclear. Written as DNA, the CDR3 is TGTGCCAGCAGCTTATTGAATACAGCAGCCGATGAAGCTTTCTTT. Translating it yields CASSLLNTAADEAFF.